The 23 T cell receptor beta chains below all came from one sample that was sequenced in a study of molecular identifiers for immune sequencing clone quantification. TCRdb redid the calling of the PCR reads with MiXCR, one entry per CDR3 protein. The profile shows approximately 680,000 distinct CDR3 sequences, 25% of them singletons. Sequenced sample: naive CD8+ T cells from blood, with Jurkat cell RNA spiked in. The subset: FACS-sorted CD8+CD4-CCR7+CD45RA+ naive T cells. These receptors were obtained from a human donor in good health. Some libraries in this study had Jurkat cell RNA spiked in.

This clonotype was picked up a small number of times. This chain connects TRBV5-6 to TRBJ2-2, with a possible D match to TRBD2 (6 bases). Germline loops: CDR1 SGHDT, CDR2 YYEEEE. Trimming took off 1 base at V and 5 bases at J, with 9 bases between the two ends. The CDR3 has 14 residues. This CDR3 reads CASSLRRATGELFF. CDR3 in DNA: TGTGCCAGCAGCTTGAGGAGGGCGACCGGGGAGCTGTTTTTT.

This rearrangement joins TRBV11-3 to TRBJ2-1; a weak D match, TRBD2 (5 bases). V lost 1 base to trimming and J lost 4 bases, with 11 bases between them. The CDR3 is 15 residues long. Germline V gene data show CDR1 as SGHNT and CDR2 as YENEEA. This chain's CDR3 is CASSLGGIPYNEQFF. For the CDR3, the DNA is TGTGCCAGCAGCTTAGGAGGGATCCCGTACAATGAGCAGTTCTTC.

This clonotype has a count of ten or more. The chain couples TRBV7-9 to TRBJ2-7; weak D call: TRBD2 (5 bases). Germline assignment: CDR1 SEHNR and CDR2 FQNEAQ (reference sequence). There are 13 residues in the CDR3. Trimming shortened V by 5 bases and J by 10 bases, and 18 bases separated the two germline ends. CDR3 in DNA: TGTGCCAGCAGCCCAATCCAGGACTGGGCTCAGTACTTC. It is translated as CASSPIQDWAQYF.

This clonotype has a count of ten or more. The chain is built from TRBV12-3 or TRBV12-4 and TRBJ2-3; no clear D gene. The V end was cut by 5 bases, the J end by 5 bases, with 14 bases between. The CDR3 spans 14 residues. The CDR3 protein is CASSPTFGEDTQYF. CDR3 DNA: TGTGCCAGCAGTCCAACATTTGGGGAAGATACGCAGTATTTT.

This clonotype has just a few counts. J is TRBJ2-7 and V is TRBV30; D possibly corresponds to TRBD1 (6 bases). The germline V gene has CDR1 GTSNPN and CDR2 SVGIG (reference sequence). The length of the CDR3 is 16 residues. Between the trimmed V and J ends, which lost 0 bases and 4 bases, there was a span of 19 bases. In DNA form, the CDR3 reads TGTGCCTGGAGTGTACAGTTGAAGAACAGGGAGTACGAGCAGTACTTC. This gives the protein CAWSVQLKNREYEQYF.

This clonotype was found many times. The gene calls are TRBV27 and TRBJ1-5; D not certain. CDR1 MNHEY and CDR2 SMNVEV come from the germline V gene (reference sequence). The CDR3 covers 16 residues. V was pared by 6 bases and J by 0 bases, with 15 bases between. CDR3 amino acids: CASSHSASFSNQPQHF. The CDR3, as DNA: TGTGCCAGCAGCCACTCCGCGTCCTTTAGCAATCAGCCCCAGCATTTT.

Of note for this clonotype: Germline is not matched at one junction end, which may reflect a read error. J is TRBJ2-1 and V is TRBV7-7; 12 positions match TRBD2. The CDR3 consists of 15 residues. CDR1 and CDR2 (germline): SSHAT, FNYEAQ (reference sequence). The CDR3 protein is CASSLTSGRSDEQFF. CDR3 nucleotide sequence: TGTGCTAGCAGCTTGACTAGCGGGAGATCGGATGAGCAGTTCTTC.

J is TRBJ2-2 and V is TRBV19, with a tentative D call TRBD2 (6 bases). V was clipped by 5 bases and J by 4 bases, with 20 bases between them. The CDR3 is 17 residues long. The germline CDR1 and CDR2 sequences are LNHDA and SQIVND (reference sequence). CDR3 DNA: TGTGCCAGTAGTCTCTCGTGGGACTCCACACTCACCGGGGAGCTGTTTTTT. Its protein product is CASSLSWDSTLTGELFF.

This clonotype occurred many times. This CDR3 is CASRRASGGSSTDTQYF. The CDR3 DNA follows: TGTGCCAGCAGAAGAGCGTCAGGGGGCTCTAGCACAGATACGCAGTATTTT. The chain recombines TRBV2 with TRBJ2-3; 8 nucleotides line up with TRBD1. The CDR3 has 17 amino acids. Germline assignment: CDR1 SNHLY and CDR2 FYNNEI. Trimming removed 6 bases from V and 0 bases from J; junction bases left unmatched: 11.

Only a few counts were recorded for this clonotype. J is TRBJ2-7 and V is TRBV7-9; D might be TRBD2 (6 bases). The V gene lost 1 base and the J gene lost 4 bases, with 17 bases spanning the gap. This CDR3 region has 16 residues. Germline V gives CDR1 SEHNR, CDR2 FQNEAQ (reference sequence). CDR3 DNA: TGTGCCAGCAGCTTAGTTGCTAGCGCCACCCATTACGAGCAGTACTTC. This codes for CASSLVASATHYEQYF. Using reference TRBV7-9 and TRBJ2-7 for the parts outside the CDR3, the full variable domain is DTGVSQNPRHKITKRGQNVTFRCDPISEHNRLYWYRQTLGQGPEFLTYFQNEAQLEKSRLLSDRFSAERPKGSFSTLEIQRTEQGDSAMYLCASSLVASATHYEQYFGPGTRLTVT.

V and J are TRBV7-9 and TRBJ1-2; D call uncertain. The CDR3 is 15 residues long. V was cut by 5 bases and J by 0 bases, with 13 bases left in between. Germline CDR1 SEHNR, CDR2 FQNEAQ (reference sequence). The CDR3 coding sequence is TGTGCCAGCAGCAACGGATTATTGTCTAACTATGGCTACACCTTC. It encodes CASSNGLLSNYGYTF.

The rearrangement links TRBV19 to TRBJ2-7, with TRBD2 matching over 7 bases. The CDR3 has 13 residues. In germline, CDR1 is LNHDA, CDR2 SQIVND (reference sequence). The V and J ends lost 5 bases and 4 bases, in that order; junction bases with no gene match: 5. CDR3 amino acids: CASSPGGKYEQYF. DNA for the CDR3: TGTGCCAGTAGTCCCGGGGGGAAATACGAGCAGTACTTC.

With respect to this clonotype: A read error may be the cause here, since a much bigger clone is one base away. The chain has TRBV27 and TRBJ2-7, with a weak D call TRBD1 (6 bases). The CDR3 length is 15 residues. Trimming took 1 base from V and 7 from J, leaving 17 bases between them. Per germline, CDR1 MNHEY and CDR2 SMNVEV (reference sequence). CDR3 protein: CASSLYKGGTREQYF. The DNA for the CDR3 is TGTGCCAGCAGTTTATATAAAGGGGGTACGCGGGAGCAGTACTTC.

As for this clonotype: At one boundary the junction diverges from the germline segment, which might be a read error. The chain recombines TRBV20-1 with TRBJ2-7; TRBD2 agrees at 7 bases. This CDR3 has 13 amino acids. Germline V gene data show CDR1 as DFQATT and CDR2 as SNEGSKA (reference sequence). CDR3 residues: CRARSGGSYEQYF. DNA for the CDR3: TGCAGGGCTAGATCGGGCGGGAGCTACGAGCAGTACTTC.

The J gene is TRBJ2-7, the V gene TRBV29-1; 10 nucleotides align to TRBD1. V lost 6 bases to trimming and J lost 6 bases; unmatched junction nucleotides: 14. CDR3 length: 15 amino acids. Per germline, CDR1 SQVTM and CDR2 ANQGSEA. This chain's CDR3 is CSVATGDRGLFEQYF. The CDR3 DNA follows: TGCAGCGTCGCGACGGGAGACAGGGGGCTTTTCGAGCAGTACTTC.

The count of this clonotype is one. The rearrangement uses TRBV7-6 and TRBJ2-3; D is ambiguous. The V end was cut by 1 base, the J end by 5 bases, with 7 bases between. Germline V gene sequence: CDR1 SGHVS, CDR2 FNYEAQ. The CDR3 length is 13 residues. The CDR3 region has the DNA TGTGCCAGCAGCTTAGTGAGTGTAGATACGCAGTATTTT. Its protein is CASSLVSVDTQYF. Filled out from reference TRBV7-6 and TRBJ2-3, the complete variable domain reads GAGVSQSPRYKVTKRGQDVALRCDPISGHVSLYWYRQALGQGPEFLTYFNYEAQQDKSGLPNDRFSAERPEGSISTLTIQRTEQRDSAMYRCASSLVSVDTQYFGPGTRLTVL.

This clonotype was observed at least ten times. This chain uses TRBV20-1 with TRBJ1-5; 8 bases align to TRBD1. Germline CDR1 reads DFQATT; CDR2 reads SNEGSKA (reference sequence). The V segment lost 6 bases and the J segment 4 bases; nucleotides outside the gene matches: 8. The CDR3 loop spans 14 amino acids. DNA of the CDR3: TGCAGTGCCCGCGAGGACAGGGATAATCAGCCCCAGCATTTT. Residues: CSAREDRDNQPQHF.

This clonotype has ten or more counts. This chain connects TRBV27 to TRBJ2-7; 12 positions match TRBD1. J lost 3 bases, V lost 9 bases, and 9 bases had no gene match. The CDR3 is 15 amino acids. Germline V gene sequence: CDR1 MNHEY, CDR2 SMNVEV (reference sequence). CDR3 sequence: CASSFGTGGYYEQYF. The CDR3, as DNA: TGTGCCAGTAGCTTCGGGACAGGGGGCTACTACGAGCAGTACTTC.

Comment on this clonotype: One end of the junction fails to match germline, which may point to a read error. This sequence joins TRBV4-3 and TRBJ1-4; D is unresolved. Germline CDR1 is LGHNA and CDR2 is YSLEER. The CDR3 has 14 residues. The CDR3 sequence: CASSPYSANERLFF. CDR3 nucleotide sequence: TGCGCCAGCAGCCCTTACTCGGCCAATGAAAGACTGTTTTTT.

V gene TRBV19 combines with J gene TRBJ2-2; D uncertain. Per germline, CDR1 LNHDA and CDR2 SQIVND (reference sequence). CDR3 size: 14 residues. Trimming stripped 1 base from V and 4 bases from J, with 7 bases between. The DNA for the CDR3 is TGTGCCAGTAGTATAGCGGCAGCCACCGGGGAGCTGTTTTTT. Translated: CASSIAAATGELFF.

The CDR3 DNA reads as TGCAGTGCTGACCGGGACAGGGCAGACTACGAGCAGTACTTC. As protein: CSADRDRADYEQYF. The chain couples TRBV20-1 to TRBJ2-7; the match to TRBD1 covers 9 bases. CDR3 size: 14 residues. V gave up 5 bases and J gave up 3 bases; unmatched junction bases: 8. Germline assignment: CDR1 DFQATT and CDR2 SNEGSKA (reference sequence).

In this sample, this clonotype turned up a few times. Here the CDR3 reads CASSIGARGDQPQHF. CDR3 coding DNA: TGTGCCAGTAGTATAGGAGCAAGGGGTGATCAGCCCCAGCATTTT. The rearrangement joins TRBV19 to TRBJ1-5, with a tentative D call TRBD1 (5 bases). V was shortened by 1 base and J by 5 bases, with 12 bases between the two germline ends. The germline V gene encodes CDR1 LNHDA and CDR2 SQIVND (reference sequence). The CDR3 runs 15 residues.

In this sample, this clonotype turned up many times. The V call is TRBV4-3, the J call TRBJ2-3; 8 bases match TRBD1. CDR1 and CDR2 from the germline V gene are LGHNA and YSLEER. With 2 bases clipped from V and 5 bases from J, the junction kept 6 bases outside the gene matches. The CDR3 runs to 15 residues. CDR3: CASSQHQGARDTQYF. The CDR3 DNA reads TGCGCCAGCAGCCAACACCAGGGGGCGAGAGATACGCAGTATTTT.